This T cell receptor beta chain was observed in a study of response to subunit inactivated influenza vaccine. This CDR3 has 12 residues. Trimming removed 8 bases from V and 4 bases from J; junction bases left unmatched: 1. Study results and limitations: Few additional T cells are recruited per seasonal influenza vaccination, authors suggested.

Each CDR3 protein is one row after TCRdb ran MiXCR on the RT-PCR reads. The data contain approximately 680,000 distinct CDR3 sequences, 15% to 17% of them singletons. Notes on this clonotype: Its specificity is not known.

The sample consisted of PBMCs from blood, taken roughly 13 days after vaccination. J is TRBJ2-3 and V is TRBV12-3 or TRBV12-4; 9 bases are shared with TRBD2. This clonotype was sampled from a middle-aged man who received an inactivated influenza vaccine. The CDR3 DNA sequence: TGTGCCAGCGCGGGGGGGCCAGATACGCAGTATTTT. Protein product: CASAGGPDTQYF.